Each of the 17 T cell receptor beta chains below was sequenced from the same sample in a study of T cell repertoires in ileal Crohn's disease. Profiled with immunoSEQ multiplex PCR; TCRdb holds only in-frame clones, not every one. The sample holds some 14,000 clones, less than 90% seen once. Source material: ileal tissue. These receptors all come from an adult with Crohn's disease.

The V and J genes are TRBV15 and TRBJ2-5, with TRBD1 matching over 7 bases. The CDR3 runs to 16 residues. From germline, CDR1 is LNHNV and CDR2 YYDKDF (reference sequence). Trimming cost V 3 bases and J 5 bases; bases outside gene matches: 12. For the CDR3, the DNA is TGTGCCACCAGCAGGCGACAGGGAAGGGGAAGGGAGACCCAGTACTTC. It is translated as CATSRRQGRGRETQYF.

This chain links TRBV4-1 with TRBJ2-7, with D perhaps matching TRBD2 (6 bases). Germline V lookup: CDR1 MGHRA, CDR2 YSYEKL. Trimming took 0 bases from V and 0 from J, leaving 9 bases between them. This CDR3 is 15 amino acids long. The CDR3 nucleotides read TGCGCCAGCAGCCAAGAGGAGGGCAGCTCCTACGAGCAGTACTTC. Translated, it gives CASSQEEGSSYEQYF.

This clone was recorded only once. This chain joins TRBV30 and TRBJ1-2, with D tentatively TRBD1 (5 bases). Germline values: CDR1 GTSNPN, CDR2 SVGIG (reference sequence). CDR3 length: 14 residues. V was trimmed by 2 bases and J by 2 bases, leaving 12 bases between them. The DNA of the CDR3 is TGTGCCTGGAGTAGGATGACAGTAAACTATGGCTACACCTTC. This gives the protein CAWSRMTVNYGYTF.

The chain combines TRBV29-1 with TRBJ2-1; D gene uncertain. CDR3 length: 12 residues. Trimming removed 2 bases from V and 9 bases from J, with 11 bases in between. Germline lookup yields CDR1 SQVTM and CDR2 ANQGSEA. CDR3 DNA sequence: TGCAGCGTTGAACGGTTCGTCGGTGAGCAGTTCTTC. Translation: CSVERFVGEQFF.

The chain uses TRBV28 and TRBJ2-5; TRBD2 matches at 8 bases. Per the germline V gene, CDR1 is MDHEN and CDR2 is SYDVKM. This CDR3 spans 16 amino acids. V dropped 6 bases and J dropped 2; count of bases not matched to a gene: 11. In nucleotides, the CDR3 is TGTGCCAGCAGCAAAAACGGCGGGGGGCTTCAAGAGACCCAGTACTTC. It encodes CASSKNGGGLQETQYF. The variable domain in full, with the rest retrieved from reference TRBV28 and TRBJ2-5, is DVKVTQSSRYLVKRTGEKVFLECVQDMDHENMFWYRQDPGLGLRLIYFSYDVKMKEKGDIPEGYSVSREKKERFSLILESASTNQTSMYLCASSKNGGGLQETQYFGPGTRLLVL.

Here the CDR3 DNA reads TGTGCCAGCAGTTTGGGGGGGGTGGTGAACACTGAAGCTTTCTTT. Protein product: CASSLGGVVNTEAFF. The chain carries TRBV27 and TRBJ1-1, with D perhaps TRBD1 (5 bases). Trimming stripped 3 bases from V and 0 bases from J, with 11 bases between. This CDR3 spans 15 amino acids. CDR1 is MNHEY, CDR2 SMNVEV, per germline (reference sequence).

The CDR3 loop is CASSLALFGTDTQYF. CDR3 bases: TGTGCCAGCAGCTTAGCGCTATTTGGCACAGATACGCAGTATTTT. The chain couples TRBV7-9 to TRBJ2-3; no definite D call. CDR3 length: 15 residues. V lost 0 bases and J lost 1, with 8 bases in between. Per the germline V gene, CDR1 is SEHNR and CDR2 is FQNEAQ (reference sequence).

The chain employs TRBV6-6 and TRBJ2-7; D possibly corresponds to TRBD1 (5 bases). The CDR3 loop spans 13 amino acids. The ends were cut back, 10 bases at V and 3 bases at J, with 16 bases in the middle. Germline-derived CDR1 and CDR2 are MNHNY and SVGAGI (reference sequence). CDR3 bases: TGTGCCACCTCACCGGACACTTACTACGAGCAGTACTTC. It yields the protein CATSPDTYYEQYF.

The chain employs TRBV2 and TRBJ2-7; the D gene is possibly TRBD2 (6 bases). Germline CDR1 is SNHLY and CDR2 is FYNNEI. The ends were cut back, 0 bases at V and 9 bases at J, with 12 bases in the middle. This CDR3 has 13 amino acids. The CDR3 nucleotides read TGTGCCAGCAGTGAAGCGCGGGGACCTGGGCAGTACTTC. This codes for CASSEARGPGQYF.

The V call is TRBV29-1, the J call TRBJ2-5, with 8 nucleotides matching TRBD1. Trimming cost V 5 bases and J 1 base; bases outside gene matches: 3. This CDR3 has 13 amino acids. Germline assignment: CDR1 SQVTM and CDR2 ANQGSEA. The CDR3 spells CSVWTGPQETQYF. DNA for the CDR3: TGCAGCGTTTGGACAGGGCCCCAAGAGACCCAGTACTTC.

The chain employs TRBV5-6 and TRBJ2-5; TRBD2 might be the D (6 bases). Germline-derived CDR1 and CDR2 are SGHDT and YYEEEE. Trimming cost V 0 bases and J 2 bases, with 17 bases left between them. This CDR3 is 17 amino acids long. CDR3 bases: TGTGCCAGCAGCTTGGAATACGGGGCCGCGGGGCAAGAGACCCAGTACTTC. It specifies CASSLEYGAAGQETQYF.

The CDR3 nucleotides read TGTGCCTGGGCATCGGACAGGGGCACTGAAGCTTTCTTT. Protein product: CAWASDRGTEAFF. The chain uses TRBV30 and TRBJ1-1; 9 bases line up with TRBD1. Germline loops: CDR1 GTSNPN, CDR2 SVGIG (reference sequence). With 5 bases clipped from V and 4 bases from J, the junction kept 5 bases outside the gene matches. There are 13 residues in the CDR3.

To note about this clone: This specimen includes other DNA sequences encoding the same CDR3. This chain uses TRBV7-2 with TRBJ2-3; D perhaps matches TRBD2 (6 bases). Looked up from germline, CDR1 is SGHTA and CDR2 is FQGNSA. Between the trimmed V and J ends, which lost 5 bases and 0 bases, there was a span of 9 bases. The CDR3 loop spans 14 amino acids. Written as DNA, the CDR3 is TGTGCCAGCAGCCTAGGGACTAGCACAGATACGCAGTATTTT. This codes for CASSLGTSTDTQYF.

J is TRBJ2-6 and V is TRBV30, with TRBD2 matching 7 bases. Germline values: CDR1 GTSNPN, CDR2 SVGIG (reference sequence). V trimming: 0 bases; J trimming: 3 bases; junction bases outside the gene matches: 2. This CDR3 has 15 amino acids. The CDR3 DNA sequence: TGTGCCTGGAGTGTGGGAGGGTTTGGGGCCAACGTCCTGACTTTC. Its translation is CAWSVGGFGANVLTF.

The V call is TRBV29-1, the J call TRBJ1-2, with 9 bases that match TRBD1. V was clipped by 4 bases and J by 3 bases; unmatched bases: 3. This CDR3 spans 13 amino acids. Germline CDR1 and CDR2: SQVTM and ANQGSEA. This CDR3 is CSVATGGDYGYTF. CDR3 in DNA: TGCAGCGTTGCAACAGGGGGCGACTATGGCTACACCTTC.

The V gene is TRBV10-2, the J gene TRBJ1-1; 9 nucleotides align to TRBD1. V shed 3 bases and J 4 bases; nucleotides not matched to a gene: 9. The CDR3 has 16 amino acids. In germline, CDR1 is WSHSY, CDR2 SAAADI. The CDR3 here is CASSEDRGRIGTEAFF. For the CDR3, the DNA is TGCGCCAGCAGTGAAGACAGGGGGAGGATCGGCACTGAAGCTTTCTTT.

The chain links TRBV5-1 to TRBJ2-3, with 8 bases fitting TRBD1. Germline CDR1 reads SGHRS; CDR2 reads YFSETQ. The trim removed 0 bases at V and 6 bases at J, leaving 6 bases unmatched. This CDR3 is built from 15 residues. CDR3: CASSLGQGAGDTQYF. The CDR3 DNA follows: TGCGCCAGCAGCTTGGGGCAGGGGGCCGGGGATACGCAGTATTTT. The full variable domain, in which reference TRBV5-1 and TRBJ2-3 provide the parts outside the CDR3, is KAGVTQTPRYLIKTRGQQVTLSCSPISGHRSVSWYQQTPGQGLQFLFEYFSETQRNKGNFPGRFSGRQFSNSRSEMNVSTLELGDSALYLCASSLGQGAGDTQYFGPGTRLTVL.